The 2 T cell receptor beta chains listed next were all sequenced from one sample in a study of CD8+CD57+ T cells in acquired aplastic anemia. Patients chosen for sequencing had shown CD8+CD57+ cell expansion by flow cytometry. The study profiled TCR beta VDJ and CDR3 using genomic DNA as template. TCRdb reprocessed the reads via MiXCR and lists one record per CDR3 protein. The sample lists under 350,000 distinct CDR3 sequences; roughly 59% were seen once. Source material: sorted CD4+, CD8+, or CD8+CD57+ T cells (not recorded which) from PBMCs. These receptors originate from a human donor with aplastic anemia.

The V call is TRBV7-8, the J call TRBJ2-5; TRBD2 aligns across 9 bases. There are 17 residues in the CDR3. CDR1 and CDR2 from the germline V gene are SGHVS and FQNEAQ. J lost 2 bases, V lost 1 base, and 8 bases had no gene match. CDR3 nucleotide sequence: TGTGCCAGCAGCTTAGACACTAGCGGGCGGGGACAAGAGACCCAGTACTTC. Translation gives CASSLDTSGRGQETQYF.

This clonotype was counted many times. The chain couples TRBV4-1 to TRBJ2-7; weak D call: TRBD1 (5 bases). The length of the CDR3 is 15 residues. V shed 4 bases and J shed 3 bases, with 16 bases lying between them. Per germline, CDR1 MGHRA and CDR2 YSYEKL. The CDR3 coding sequence is TGCGCCAGCAGCCCCTATCTAGGGCAGGGCTACGAGCAGTACTTC. Its translation: CASSPYLGQGYEQYF.